The rows below give T cell receptor beta chains drawn from one sample of a study of shared clonotypes between healthy human individuals. Sequencing used immunoSEQ multiplex PCR; TCRdb keeps in-frame clones, though not all of them. The sample yields a few million clones, approximately 93% seen once. Sequencing was performed on naive CD4+ T cells from PBMCs. These receptors originate from a man between 18 and 29 years old in good health. Some clones in this sample may be carry-over from other donors' samples. CDR3s include the opening cysteine and the closing phenylalanine or tryptophan. A D gene is named only where the DNA matches it firmly. Only some rows state a clone size, as once, few, many or a class for expanded clones.

abundance,j_gene,d_gene,v_gene,CDR3nt,CDR3aa
.,TRBJ1-1,.,TRBV14,TGTGCCAGCAACCCAGCTGGTGTACTTCGGACGCGTGAAGCTTTCTTT,CASNPAGVLRTREAFF
.,TRBJ2-6,.,TRBV5-6,TGTGCCAGCAGCGAGGGAGCTGGGGCCAACGTCCTGACTTTC,CASSEGAGANVLTF
.,TRBJ1-4,TRBD1,TRBV5-1,TGCGCCAGCAGCGATACAGGGGGCTATGAAAAACTGTTTTTT,CASSDTGGYEKLFF
once,TRBJ2-7,.,TRBV7-9,TGTGCCAGCAGCTTCGGGAACGGCGTAACCTACGAGCAGTACTTC,CASSFGNGVTYEQYF
.,TRBJ2-1,TRBD2,TRBV11-2,TGTGCCAGCAGCTCCAGCGGGAGTTCCTACAATGAGCAGTTCTTC,CASSSSGSSYNEQFF
.,TRBJ2-7,TRBD1,TRBV5-8,TGTGCCAGCAGCTTGCACAGGGGCTACGAGCAGTACTTC,CASSLHRGYEQYF
.,TRBJ2-7,.,TRBV7-8,TGTGCCAGCAGCTTAGCTCTCCTCGAGCAGTACTTC,CASSLALLEQYF
.,TRBJ2-3,TRBD1,TRBV18,TGTGCCAGCTCACGGACAGGGTTCACAGATACGCAGTATTTT,CASSRTGFTDTQYF
.,TRBJ2-2,.,TRBV7-9,TGTGCCAGCAGCACCGTTGGAGGGACCGGGGAGCTGTTTTTT,CASSTVGGTGELFF
.,TRBJ2-5,.,TRBV7-7,TGTGCCAGCAGCCATCCTGACCAAGAGACCCAGTACTTC,CASSHPDQETQYF
.,TRBJ2-7,.,TRBV9,TGTGCCAGCAGCCCCCGTCATAACCTTGACTCCTACGAGCAGTACTTC,CASSPRHNLDSYEQYF
.,TRBJ2-5,.,TRBV5-1,TGCGCCAGCAGCTTCGGGGCAGGGGGGAGCCAAGAGACCCAGTACTTC,CASSFGAGGSQETQYF
once,TRBJ1-5,.,TRBV6-5,TGTGCCAGCAGCGCTAGGGGACGGCCCCAGCATTTT,CASSARGRPQHF
.,TRBJ1-4,.,TRBV9,TGTGCCAGCAGCGTAGGAGGCAGACCTAATGAAAAACTGTTTTTT,CASSVGGRPNEKLFF
.,TRBJ1-6,.,TRBV2,TGTGCCAGCAGATCACAGGCGCTGCTCCTCCACTTT,CASRSQALLLHF
.,TRBJ1-4,TRBD1,TRBV6-5,TGTGCCAGCAGACGTGGGACAGGGCTTAATGAAAAACTGTTTTTT,CASRRGTGLNEKLFF
.,TRBJ2-7,.,TRBV4-1,TGCGCCAGCAGCCCCGGACTCCACCCTTCCTACTACGAGCAGTACTTC,CASSPGLHPSYYEQYF
.,TRBJ2-1,.,TRBV27,TGTGCCAGCAGTTTACAGGAAACGGTCAATGAGCAGTTCTTC,CASSLQETVNEQFF
.,TRBJ2-3,.,TRBV11-2,TGTGCCAGCAGCCGGGACCGATTCGGCGCAGATACGCAGTATTTT,CASSRDRFGADTQYF
.,TRBJ2-1,.,TRBV10-3,TGTGCCAGCAGGGTGTCCAATGAGCAGTTCTTC,CASRVSNEQFF
.,TRBJ2-7,.,TRBV4-3,TGCGCCAGCAGCCAAGATCGAGCGAGCGAGCAGTACTTC,CASSQDRASEQYF
.,TRBJ1-1,.,TRBV23-1,TGCGCCAGCAGTCCCTCCGGGGGGGGCACTGAAGCTTTCTTT,CASSPSGGGTEAFF
.,TRBJ2-5,TRBD1,TRBV28,TGTGCCAGCAGTGGACAGGGGAGTGTGAAGACCCAGTACTTC,CASSGQGSVKTQYF
.,TRBJ1-4,.,TRBV19,TGTGCCAGTAGACCGACGGCAACTAATGAAAAACTGTTTTTT,CASRPTATNEKLFF
.,TRBJ2-3,TRBD2,TRBV28,TGTGCCAGCATTGAAGCGGGGATAACAGATACGCAGTATTTT,CASIEAGITDTQYF
.,TRBJ2-7,TRBD2,TRBV7-9,TGTGCCAGCACCCCACGGGGGGGTCCCTCCTACGAGCAGTACTTC,CASTPRGGPSYEQYF
.,TRBJ1-1,.,TRBV5-1,TGCGCCAGCAGCTTGTGGGAGCGGGACACTGAAGCTTTCTTT,CASSLWERDTEAFF
.,TRBJ2-7,.,TRBV29-1,TGCAGCGTTTTATTCTACGAGCAGTACTTC,CSVLFYEQYF
once,TRBJ2-1,TRBD2,TRBV5-4,TGTGCCAGCAGCCAGGGGCGGGAGGGCCTACATGAGCAGTTCTTC,CASSQGREGLHEQFF
.,TRBJ2-2,.,TRBV7-9,TGTGCCAGCAGCCCCGCCGGATTT,CASSPAGF
.,TRBJ1-2,.,TRBV5-4,TGTGCCAGCAGCTTGGGGGGACGGACACAAGGAGACTATGGCTACACCTTC,CASSLGGRTQGDYGYTF
.,TRBJ1-1,.,TRBV5-4,TGTGCCAGCAGCGAGAGGGACCGTGGAGAGACTGAAGCTTTCTTT,CASSERDRGETEAFF
.,TRBJ1-2,TRBD1,TRBV28,TGTGCCAGCAGTTTATGGCGACAGGGCAACTATGGCTACACCTTC,CASSLWRQGNYGYTF
.,TRBJ2-7,TRBD1,TRBV7-9,TGTGCCAGCAGCCAGCCCGCCAGAGGACAGGGGAAATACGAGCAGTACTTC,CASSQPARGQGKYEQYF
.,TRBJ2-2,.,TRBV27,TGTGCCAGCGGAAGAAGAGGGGAGCTGTTTTTT,CASGRRGELFF
.,TRBJ2-1,.,TRBV29-1,TGCAGCGTGCCGGCCCTGGCGGCCCCTCCCTACAATGAGCAGTTCTTC,CSVPALAAPPYNEQFF
.,TRBJ2-1,.,TRBV11-3,TGTGCCAGCAGCCCAAGGGGTGGGCCAGGGGAGCAGTTCTTC,CASSPRGGPGEQFF
.,TRBJ2-7,TRBD1,TRBV7-2,TGTGCCAGCACGGGACAGGGCTCCTACGAGCAGTACTTC,CASTGQGSYEQYF
.,TRBJ1-3,.,TRBV28,TGTGCCAGCAGGGAGGGGAGCTCTGGAAACACCATATATTTT,CASREGSSGNTIYF
.,TRBJ2-5,.,TRBV7-9,TGTGCCAGCACCCGAGGGGAGACCCAGTACTTC,CASTRGETQYF
.,TRBJ1-2,.,TRBV6-1,TGTGCCAGCACTCAAACCCGTGGCTATGGCTACACCTTC,CASTQTRGYGYTF
.,TRBJ2-5,.,TRBV7-2,TGTGCCAGCAGCCCCTGGGTAACGGGGGCAGGAGAGACCCAGTACTTC,CASSPWVTGAGETQYF
.,TRBJ2-2,.,TRBV7-3,TGTGCCAGCAGCTTAATGGCTCACCTCGGGGAGCTGTTTTTT,CASSLMAHLGELFF
.,TRBJ2-1,TRBD1,TRBV7-3,TGTGCCAGCAGTCCTGGGGCAGGGGGCGTACGGGAGCAGTTCTTC,CASSPGAGGVREQFF
once,TRBJ2-5,.,TRBV5-1,TGCGCCAGCAGCTTTTTCCTCTTAGGAGAGACCCAGTACTTC,CASSFFLLGETQYF
.,TRBJ2-1,.,TRBV18,TGTGCCAGCTCACCATCCCCTGGAGAGGAGTTCTTC,CASSPSPGEEFF
.,TRBJ2-5,.,TRBV11-2,TGTGCCAGCAGCTTAATCAGCGCAAGGAGGGAGACCCAGTACTTC,CASSLISARRETQYF
.,TRBJ2-1,TRBD2,TRBV6-4,TGTGCCAGCAGTGATAACAGCGGGGGCAGTGAGCAGTTCTTC,CASSDNSGGSEQFF
.,TRBJ1-2,.,TRBV28,TGTGCCAGCAGTTTCAGGGATTTGGTGGAAGGCTACACCTTC,CASSFRDLVEGYTF
.,TRBJ2-3,.,TRBV5-4,TGTGCCAGCAGCTTTTGGTCCACAGATACGCAGTATTTT,CASSFWSTDTQYF
.,TRBJ1-5,TRBD1,TRBV6-6,TGTGCCAGCAGTTACTCGGGACAGAGGAATCAGCCCCAGCATTTT,CASSYSGQRNQPQHF
.,TRBJ1-2,.,TRBV19,TGTGCCAGTAGTATAACTGGGCAGCCAGCTAACTATGGCTACACCTTC,CASSITGQPANYGYTF
.,TRBJ2-1,.,TRBV27,TGTGCCAGCAGTTTATCGAGTAGCGGAACCGCACGTCAGTTCTTC,CASSLSSSGTARQFF